This T cell receptor beta chain was obtained from a study of T cells after yellow fever vaccination. This clonotype was picked up a small number of times. Its antigen is undetermined. The CDR3 runs to 13 residues. Germline V gene lookup returns CDR1 SSHAT and CDR2 FNYEAQ (reference sequence). V was cut by 5 bases and J by 8 bases, with 13 bases left in between. In making TCR cDNA, 5'RACE template switching added a universal primer site and UMIs to it. A single record per CDR3 protein comes from TCRdb applying MiXCR to the 5' RACE reads. The sample includes some 350,000 distinct CDR3 sequences, roughly 8.7% of them seen just once. The study, taken as a whole, reports: Contamination by abundant bulk-population clonotypes could be present in FACS-sorted repertoires. It was the secondary response that reached its peak faster, day 5 versus 15, but it was weaker.

Sequences were derived from PBMCs, sampled on the day of the first yellow fever vaccination. The TCR comes from a man aged 18 to 30 who received the YFV17D yellow fever vaccine. The chain recombines TRBV7-7 with TRBJ2-1, with D perhaps matching TRBD1 (6 bases). CDR3 DNA sequence: TGTGCCAGCAGCCCAAACAGGGTCCATGAGCAGTTCTTC. Translated, it gives CASSPNRVHEQFF. Using reference TRBV7-7 and TRBJ2-1 for the parts outside the CDR3, the full variable domain is GAGVSQSPRYKVTKRGQDVTLRCDPISSHATLYWYQQALGQGPEFLTYFNYEAQPDKSGLPSDRFSAERPEGSISTLTIQRTEQRDSAMYRCASSPNRVHEQFFGPGTRLTVL.